The clone carrying this T cell receptor beta chain was seen ten or more times. Its antigen is not identified. These data are taken from a study of molecular identifiers for immune sequencing clone quantification. In TCRdb, the PCR reads were re-called with MiXCR into one record per CDR3 protein. The table includes about 40,000 distinct CDR3 sequences, about 24% detected once. Broader study findings: Researchers reportedly could pick up spiked Jurkat TCR RNA from one cell mixed into one million naive cells.

This clonotype originated in a human donor in good health. Some libraries in this study had Jurkat cell RNA spiked in. Sequencing input: naive CD8+ T cells from blood, with Jurkat cell RNA spiked in. Subset noted: FACS-sorted CD8+CD4-CCR7+CD45RA+ naive T cells.

The CDR3 region is CASSIWNYGYTF. CDR3 bases: TGTGCCAGTAGTATCTGGAACTATGGCTACACCTTC. The V call is TRBV19, the J call TRBJ1-2; D is undetermined. The germline gives CDR1 LNHDA, CDR2 SQIVND (reference sequence). With 3 bases removed from V and 2 bases from J, the gap between germline ends came to 4 bases. The CDR3 extends over 12 amino acids.